This T cell receptor beta chain is from a study of T cell changes during pregnancy in multiple sclerosis. The CDR3 loop spans 13 amino acids. Germline loops: CDR1 MNHEY, CDR2 SVGAGI. With 4 bases removed from V and 6 bases from J, the gap between germline ends came to 12 bases. TCRdb keeps only in-frame clones here, not all; method: immunoSEQ multiplex PCR. This table holds around 40,000 clones, over 80% found once. Sequenced here: CD8+ T cells from peripheral blood mononuclear cells, sampled before pregnancy. The sequence came from a female donor with multiple sclerosis, enrolled in a pregnancy study. V and J are TRBV6-5 and TRBJ1-1; no clear D. CDR3 protein: CASSSLSPSEAFF. The CDR3 region has the DNA TGTGCCAGCAGTTCCCTGAGTCCCTCTGAAGCTTTCTTT.